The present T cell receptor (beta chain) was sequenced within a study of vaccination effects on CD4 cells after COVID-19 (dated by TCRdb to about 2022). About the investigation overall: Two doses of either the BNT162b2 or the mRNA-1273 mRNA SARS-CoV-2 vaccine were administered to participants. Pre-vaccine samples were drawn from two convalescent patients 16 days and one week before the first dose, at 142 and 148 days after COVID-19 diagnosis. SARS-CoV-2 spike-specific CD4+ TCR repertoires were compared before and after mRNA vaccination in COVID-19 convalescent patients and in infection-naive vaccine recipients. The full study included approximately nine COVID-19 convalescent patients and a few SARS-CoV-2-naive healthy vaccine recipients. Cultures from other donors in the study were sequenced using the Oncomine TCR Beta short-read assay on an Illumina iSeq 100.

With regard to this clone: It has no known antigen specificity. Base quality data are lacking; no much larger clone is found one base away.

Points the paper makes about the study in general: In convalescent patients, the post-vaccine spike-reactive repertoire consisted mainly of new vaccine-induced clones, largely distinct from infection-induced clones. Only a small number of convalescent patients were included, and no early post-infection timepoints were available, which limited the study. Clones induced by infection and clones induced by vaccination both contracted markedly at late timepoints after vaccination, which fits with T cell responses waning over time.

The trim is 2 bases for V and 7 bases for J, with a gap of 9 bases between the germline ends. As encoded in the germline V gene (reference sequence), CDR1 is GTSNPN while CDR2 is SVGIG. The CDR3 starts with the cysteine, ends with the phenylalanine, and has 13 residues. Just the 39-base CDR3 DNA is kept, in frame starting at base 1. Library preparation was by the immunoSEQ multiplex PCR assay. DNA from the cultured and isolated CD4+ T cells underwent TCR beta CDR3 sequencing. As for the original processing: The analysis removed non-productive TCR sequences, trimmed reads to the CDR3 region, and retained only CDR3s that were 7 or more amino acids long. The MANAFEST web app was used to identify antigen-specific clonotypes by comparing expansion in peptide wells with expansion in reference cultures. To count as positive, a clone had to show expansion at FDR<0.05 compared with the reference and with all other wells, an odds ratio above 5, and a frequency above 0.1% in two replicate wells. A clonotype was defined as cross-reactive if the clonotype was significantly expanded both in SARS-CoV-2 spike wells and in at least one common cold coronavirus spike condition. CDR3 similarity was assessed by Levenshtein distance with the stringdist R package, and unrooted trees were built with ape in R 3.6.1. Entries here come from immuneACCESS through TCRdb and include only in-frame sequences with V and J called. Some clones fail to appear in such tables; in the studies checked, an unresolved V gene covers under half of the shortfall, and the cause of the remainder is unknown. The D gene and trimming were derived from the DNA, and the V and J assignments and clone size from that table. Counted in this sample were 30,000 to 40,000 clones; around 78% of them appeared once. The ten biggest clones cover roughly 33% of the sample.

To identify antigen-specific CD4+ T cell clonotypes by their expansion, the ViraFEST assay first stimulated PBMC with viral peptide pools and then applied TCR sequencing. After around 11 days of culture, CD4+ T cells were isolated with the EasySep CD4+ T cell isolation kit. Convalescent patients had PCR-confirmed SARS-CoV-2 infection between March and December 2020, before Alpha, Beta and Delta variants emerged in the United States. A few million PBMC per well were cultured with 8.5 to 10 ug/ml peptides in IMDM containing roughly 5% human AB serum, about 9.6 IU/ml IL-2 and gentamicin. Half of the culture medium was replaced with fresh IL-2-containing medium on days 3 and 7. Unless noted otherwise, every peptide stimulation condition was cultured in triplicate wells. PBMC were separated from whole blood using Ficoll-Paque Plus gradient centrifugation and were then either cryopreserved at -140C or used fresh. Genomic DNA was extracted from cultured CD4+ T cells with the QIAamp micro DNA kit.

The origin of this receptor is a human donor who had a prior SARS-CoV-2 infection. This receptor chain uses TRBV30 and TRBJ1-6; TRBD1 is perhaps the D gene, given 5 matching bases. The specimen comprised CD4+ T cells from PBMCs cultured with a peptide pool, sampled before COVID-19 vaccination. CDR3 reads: CAWSSGGNSPLHF. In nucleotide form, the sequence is TGTGCCTGGAGTTCCGGGGGGAATTCACCCCTCCACTTT.